The rows below give T cell receptor beta chains drawn from one sample of a study of shared clonotypes between healthy human individuals. Profiling relied on immunoSEQ multiplex PCR, and the TCRdb table lists in-frame clones only, not all of them. The table shows over 750,000 clones, with roughly 96% occurring only once. The specimen was naive CD8+ T cells sorted from blood. Receptors originate from a man younger than 40 in good health. Both conserved end residues are part of each CDR3. A D gene is named only where the DNA matches it firmly. Clone size appears in some rows only: once, few, many, or a class for an expanded clone.

>TRBJ2-7|TRBV11-2|TRBD2|.
CASSHTSGSLYEQYF
TGTGCCAGCAGCCATACTAGCGGGAGTCTCTACGAGCAGTACTTC
>TRBJ2-7|TRBV30|TRBD1|.
CAAWDRAYEQYF
TGTGCCGCCTGGGACAGGGCCTACGAGCAGTACTTC
>TRBJ2-7|TRBV7-6|.|.
CASGIGSYEQYF
TGTGCCAGCGGAATTGGGTCCTACGAGCAGTACTTC
>TRBJ2-7|TRBV7-9|TRBD2|.
CASSLALLGLAGDTYEQYF
TGTGCCAGCAGCTTAGCGTTGCTGGGACTAGCGGGAGATACGTACGAGCAGTACTTC
>TRBJ2-2|TRBV10-2|.|.
CASTERTVNTGELFF
TGCGCCAGCACCGAACGGACAGTTAACACCGGGGAGCTGTTTTTT
>TRBJ2-3|TRBV2|.|.
CASSAGTDTQYF
TGTGCCAGCAGTGCAGGGACAGATACGCAGTATTTT
>TRBJ2-1|TRBV6-5|TRBD1|.
CASSYEQQGAGNEQFF
TGTGCCAGCAGTTACGAACAACAGGGGGCGGGCAATGAGCAGTTCTTC
>TRBJ2-7|TRBV7-6|.|.
CASSVGSETYEQYF
TGTGCCAGCAGCGTTGGGAGCGAGACCTACGAGCAGTACTTC
>TRBJ2-2|TRBV29-1|TRBD2|.
CSVEDRASGSPTGELFF
TGCAGCGTTGAAGATAGGGCTAGCGGGAGTCCCACCGGGGAGCTGTTTTTT
>TRBJ2-5|TRBV30|.|.
CAWSVHNQETQYF
TGTGCCTGGAGTGTACACAACCAAGAGACCCAGTACTTC
>TRBJ2-5|TRBV27|TRBD2|.
CASRGLAGGLQETQYF
TGTGCCAGCAGAGGACTAGCGGGAGGGCTACAAGAGACCCAGTACTTC
>TRBJ1-1|TRBV21-1|.|once
CASSKTEGGLNTEAFF
TGTGCCAGCAGCAAAACCGAGGGGGGGCTGAACACTGAAGCTTTCTTT
>TRBJ1-2|TRBV5-1|TRBD1|.
CASSFKLQGGHYGYTF
TGCGCCAGCAGCTTTAAATTACAGGGGGGCCACTATGGCTACACCTTC
>TRBJ2-1|TRBV7-8|TRBD2|.
CASSTARGFNEQFF
TGTGCCAGCAGCACGGCGCGGGGGTTCAATGAGCAGTTCTTC
>TRBJ2-7|TRBV5-1|.|once
CASSNRPVSGVDEQYF
TGCGCCAGCAGCAATCGACCCGTAAGTGGTGTGGACGAGCAGTACTTC
>TRBJ2-3|TRBV27|TRBD2|.
CASSLVAGGPTDTQYF
TGTGCCAGCAGTTTAGTGGCGGGAGGGCCCACAGATACGCAGTATTTT
>TRBJ2-7|TRBV7-9|TRBD2|.
CASSSGLAGSSYEQYF
TGTGCCAGCAGCTCCGGACTAGCGGGATCGTCCTACGAGCAGTACTTC
>TRBJ1-1|TRBV30|TRBD1|.
CAWITGEVGTEAFF
TGTGCCTGGATAACAGGGGAGGTGGGCACTGAAGCTTTCTTT